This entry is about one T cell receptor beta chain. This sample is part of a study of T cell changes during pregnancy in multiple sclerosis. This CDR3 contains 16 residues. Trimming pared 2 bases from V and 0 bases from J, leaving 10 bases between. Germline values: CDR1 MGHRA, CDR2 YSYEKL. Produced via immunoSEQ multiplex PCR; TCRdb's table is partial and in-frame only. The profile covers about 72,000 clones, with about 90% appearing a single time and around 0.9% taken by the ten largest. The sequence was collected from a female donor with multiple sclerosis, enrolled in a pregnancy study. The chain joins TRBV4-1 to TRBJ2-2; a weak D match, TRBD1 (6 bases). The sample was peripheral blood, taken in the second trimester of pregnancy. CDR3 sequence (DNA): TGCGCCAGCAGCCAACCGACAGGAACGAACACCGGGGAGCTGTTTTTT. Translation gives CASSQPTGTNTGELFF.